This section outlines one T cell receptor beta chain sequence together with its context. This record comes from a study of blood T cell repertoires in COVID-19. Study in general: Acute and convalescent COVID-19 samples came from the United States, Italy and Spain.

Only in-frame clones appear in the TCRdb table, and some are missing; sequencing was by immunoSEQ multiplex PCR. The sample records 150,000 to 200,000 clones, 70% to 90% being singletons. CDR1 is LGHNA, CDR2 YSLEER, per germline. Trimming shortened V by 9 bases and J by 0 bases, and 18 bases separated the two germline ends. The CDR3 covers 15 residues. The source of this sequence is a man in his fifties or sixties with active or convalescent COVID-19. The chain combines TRBV4-3 with TRBJ2-7, with D maybe TRBD2 (5 bases). The sample was peripheral blood. CDR3 sequence (DNA): TGCGCCAGTTCAGCTCTCCCGGGGAGCTCCTACGAGCAGTACTTC. Protein product: CASSALPGSSYEQYF.